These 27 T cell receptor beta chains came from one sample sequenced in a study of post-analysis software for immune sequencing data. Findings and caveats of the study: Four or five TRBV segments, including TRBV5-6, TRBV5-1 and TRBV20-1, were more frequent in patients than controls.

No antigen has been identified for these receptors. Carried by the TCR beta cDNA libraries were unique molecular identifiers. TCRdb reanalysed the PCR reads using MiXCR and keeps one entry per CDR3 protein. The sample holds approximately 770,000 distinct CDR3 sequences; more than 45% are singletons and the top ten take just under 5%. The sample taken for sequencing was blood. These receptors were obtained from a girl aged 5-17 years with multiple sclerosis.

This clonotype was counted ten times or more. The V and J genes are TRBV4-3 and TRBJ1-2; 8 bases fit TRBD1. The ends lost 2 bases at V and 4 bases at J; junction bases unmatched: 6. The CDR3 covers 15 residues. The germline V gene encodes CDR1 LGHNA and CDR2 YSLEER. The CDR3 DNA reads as TGCGCCAGCAGCCAACAGGGGGCGCCGGGCTATGGCTACACCTTC. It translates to CASSQQGAPGYGYTF.

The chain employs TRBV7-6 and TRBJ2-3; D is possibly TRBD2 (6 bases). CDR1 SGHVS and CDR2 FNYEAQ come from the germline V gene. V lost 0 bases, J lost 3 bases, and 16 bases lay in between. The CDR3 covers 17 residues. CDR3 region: CASSLALFGGETDTQYF. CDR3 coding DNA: TGTGCCAGCAGCTTAGCGTTATTTGGAGGGGAGACAGATACGCAGTATTTT.

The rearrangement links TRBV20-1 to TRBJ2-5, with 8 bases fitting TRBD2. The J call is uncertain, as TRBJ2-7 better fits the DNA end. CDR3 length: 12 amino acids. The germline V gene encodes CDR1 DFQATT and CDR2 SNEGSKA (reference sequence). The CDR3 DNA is TGCAGTGCTCCTAGGACTAGCAGCGAGCAGTACTTC. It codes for CSAPRTSSEQYF.

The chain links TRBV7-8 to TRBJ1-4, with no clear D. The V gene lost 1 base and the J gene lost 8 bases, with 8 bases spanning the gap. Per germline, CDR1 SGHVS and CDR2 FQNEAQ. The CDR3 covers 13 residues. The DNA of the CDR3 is TGTGCCAGCAGCTTAGAAGGTGGGGAAAAACTGTTTTTT. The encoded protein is CASSLEGGEKLFF.

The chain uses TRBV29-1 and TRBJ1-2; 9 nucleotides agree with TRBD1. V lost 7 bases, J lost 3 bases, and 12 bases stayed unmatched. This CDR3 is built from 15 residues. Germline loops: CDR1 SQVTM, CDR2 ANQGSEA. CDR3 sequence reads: CSGRDRADGDYGYTF. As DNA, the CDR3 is TGCAGCGGCCGGGACAGGGCCGATGGGGACTATGGCTACACCTTC. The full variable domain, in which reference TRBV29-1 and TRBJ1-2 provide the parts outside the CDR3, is SAVISQKPSRDICQRGTSLTIQCQVDSQVTMMFWYRQQPGQSLTLIATANQGSEATYESGFVIDKFPISRPNLTFSTLTVSNMSPEDSSIYLCSGRDRADGDYGYTFGSGTRLTVV.

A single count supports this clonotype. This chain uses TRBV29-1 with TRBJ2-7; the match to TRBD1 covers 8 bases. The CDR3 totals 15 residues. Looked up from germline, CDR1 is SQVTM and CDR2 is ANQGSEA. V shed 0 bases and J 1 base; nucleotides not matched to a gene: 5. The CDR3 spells CSVEDWTGLSYEQYF. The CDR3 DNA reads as TGCAGCGTTGAAGATTGGACAGGGCTTTCCTACGAGCAGTACTTC.

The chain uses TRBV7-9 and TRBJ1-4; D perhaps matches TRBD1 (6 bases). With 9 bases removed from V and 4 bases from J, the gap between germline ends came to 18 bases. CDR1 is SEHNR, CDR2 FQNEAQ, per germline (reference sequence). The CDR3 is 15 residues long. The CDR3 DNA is TGTGCCAGTAGCCCGGACAGCGGGAATAATGAAAAACTGTTTTTT. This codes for CASSPDSGNNEKLFF.

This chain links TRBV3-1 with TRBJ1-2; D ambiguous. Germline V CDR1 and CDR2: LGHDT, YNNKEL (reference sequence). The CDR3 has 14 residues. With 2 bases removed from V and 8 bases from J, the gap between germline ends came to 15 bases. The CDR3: CASSQLTQKSGYTF. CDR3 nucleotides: TGTGCCAGCAGCCAATTGACTCAAAAGTCAGGCTACACCTTC.

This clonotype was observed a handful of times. CDR3 sequence (DNA): TGTGCCAGCAGCTGGGGCAGGGGGCTAGCCTACGAGCAGTACTTC. It is translated as CASSWGRGLAYEQYF. V and J are TRBV7-2 and TRBJ2-7; 8 bases line up with TRBD1. The CDR3 consists of 15 residues. V dropped 4 bases and J dropped 2; count of bases not matched to a gene: 7. Germline CDR1 and CDR2: SGHTA and FQGNSA.

The CDR3 DNA follows: TGTGCCAGCAGTGTTAAGCCCCGAGAGGGCTACACCTTC. This encodes CASSVKPREGYTF. This chain joins TRBV2 and TRBJ1-2; D unclear. The CDR3 has 13 residues. CDR1 and CDR2 from the germline V gene are SNHLY and FYNNEI. Trimming pared 4 bases from V and 8 bases from J, leaving 14 bases between. Full variable domain (missing parts from reference TRBV2 and TRBJ1-2): EPEVTQTPSHQVTQMGQEVILRCVPISNHLYFYWYRQILGQKVEFLVSFYNNEISEKSEIFDDQFSVERPDGSNFTLKIRSTKLEDSAMYFCASSVKPREGYTFGSGTRLTVV.

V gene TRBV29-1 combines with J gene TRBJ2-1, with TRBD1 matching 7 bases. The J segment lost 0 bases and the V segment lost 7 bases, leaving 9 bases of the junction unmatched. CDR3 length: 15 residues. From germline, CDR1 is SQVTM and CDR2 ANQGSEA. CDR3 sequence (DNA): TGCAGCGGCGGAACGACAGGGAACTCCTACAATGAGCAGTTCTTC. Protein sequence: CSGGTTGNSYNEQFF.

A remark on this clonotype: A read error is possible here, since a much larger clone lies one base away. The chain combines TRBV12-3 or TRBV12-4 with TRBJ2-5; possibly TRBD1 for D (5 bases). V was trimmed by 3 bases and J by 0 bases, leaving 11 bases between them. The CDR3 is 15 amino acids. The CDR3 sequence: CASSFLDSNQETQYF. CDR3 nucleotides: TGTGCCAGCAGTTTCTTAGACAGCAACCAAGAGACCCAGTACTTC.

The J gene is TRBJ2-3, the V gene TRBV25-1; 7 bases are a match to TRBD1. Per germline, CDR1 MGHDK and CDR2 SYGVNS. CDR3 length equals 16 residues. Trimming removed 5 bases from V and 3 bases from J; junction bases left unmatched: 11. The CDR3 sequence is CASSPLEATGTDTQYF. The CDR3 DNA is TGTGCCAGCAGTCCCCTTGAGGCGACAGGGACAGATACGCAGTATTTT.

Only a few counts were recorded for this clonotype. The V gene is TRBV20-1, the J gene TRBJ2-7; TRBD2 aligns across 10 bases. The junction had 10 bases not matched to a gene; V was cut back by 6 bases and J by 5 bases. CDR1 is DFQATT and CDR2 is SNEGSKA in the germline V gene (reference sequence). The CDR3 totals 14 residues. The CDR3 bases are TGCAGTGCCAAGCCCCTAGCGGGAGCTAACGAGCAGTACTTC. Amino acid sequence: CSAKPLAGANEQYF.

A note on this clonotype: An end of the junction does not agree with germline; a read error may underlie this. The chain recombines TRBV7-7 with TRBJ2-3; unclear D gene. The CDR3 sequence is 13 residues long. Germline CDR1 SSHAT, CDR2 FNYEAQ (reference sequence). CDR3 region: CASSPILPDTQYF. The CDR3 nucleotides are TGTGCTAGCAGCCCGATCCTGCCGGATACGCAGTATTTT.

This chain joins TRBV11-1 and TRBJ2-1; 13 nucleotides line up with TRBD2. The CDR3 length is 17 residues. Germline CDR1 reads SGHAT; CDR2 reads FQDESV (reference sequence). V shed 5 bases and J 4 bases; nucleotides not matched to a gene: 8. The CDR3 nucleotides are TGTGCCAGCAGCCTAGGACTAGCGGGAGTTATATACAATGAGCAGTTCTTC. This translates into CASSLGLAGVIYNEQFF.

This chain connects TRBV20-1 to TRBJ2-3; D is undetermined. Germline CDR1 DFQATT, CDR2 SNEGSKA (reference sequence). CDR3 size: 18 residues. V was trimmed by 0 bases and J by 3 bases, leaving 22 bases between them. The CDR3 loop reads CSARDISQAARTTDTQYF. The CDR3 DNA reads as TGCAGTGCTAGAGATATCTCCCAGGCGGCTAGAACAACAGATACGCAGTATTTT.

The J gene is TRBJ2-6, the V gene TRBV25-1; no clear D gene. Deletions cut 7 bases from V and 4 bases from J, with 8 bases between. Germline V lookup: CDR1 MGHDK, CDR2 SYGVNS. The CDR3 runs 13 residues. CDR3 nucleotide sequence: TGTGCCAGCACCGAGGTAGGGGCCAACGTCCTGACTTTC. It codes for CASTEVGANVLTF.

CDR3 in DNA: TGTGCCAGCAGCTTAGAGGGGGAGGCAGGGAATATAGCCCAAGAGACCCAGTACTTC. It is translated as CASSLEGEAGNIAQETQYF. The gene calls are TRBV7-6 and TRBJ2-5; D may match TRBD1 or TRBD2 (6 bases each). Germline V gene data show CDR1 as SGHVS and CDR2 as FNYEAQ. CDR3 length: 19 amino acids. The ends were cut back, 1 base at V and 1 base at J, with 22 bases in the middle.

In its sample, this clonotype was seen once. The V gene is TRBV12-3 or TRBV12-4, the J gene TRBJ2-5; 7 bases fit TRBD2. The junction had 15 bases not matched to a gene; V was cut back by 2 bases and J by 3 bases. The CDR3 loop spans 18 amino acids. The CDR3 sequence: CASSLQISVPGGKETQYF. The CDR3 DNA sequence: TGTGCCAGCAGTTTACAGATTTCGGTTCCGGGGGGAAAAGAGACCCAGTACTTC.

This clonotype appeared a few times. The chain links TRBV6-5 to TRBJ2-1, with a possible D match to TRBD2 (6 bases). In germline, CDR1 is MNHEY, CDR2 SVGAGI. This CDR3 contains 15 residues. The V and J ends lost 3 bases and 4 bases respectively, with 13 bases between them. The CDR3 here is CASSYELGGYNEQFF. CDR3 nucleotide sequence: TGTGCCAGCAGTTATGAGCTGGGAGGATACAATGAGCAGTTCTTC.

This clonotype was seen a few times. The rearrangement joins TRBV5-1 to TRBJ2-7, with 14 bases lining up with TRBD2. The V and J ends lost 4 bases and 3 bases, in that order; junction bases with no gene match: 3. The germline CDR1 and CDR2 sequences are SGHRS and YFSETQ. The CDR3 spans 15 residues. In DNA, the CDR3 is TGCGCCAGCAGCAAGACTAGCGGGGGGGTCTACGAGCAGTACTTC. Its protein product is CASSKTSGGVYEQYF.

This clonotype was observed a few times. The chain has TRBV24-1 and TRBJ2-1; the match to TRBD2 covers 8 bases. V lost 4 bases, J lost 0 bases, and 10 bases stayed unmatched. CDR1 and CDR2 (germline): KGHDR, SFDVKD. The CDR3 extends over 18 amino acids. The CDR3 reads CATSEPRLARSSYNEQFF. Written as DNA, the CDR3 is TGTGCCACCAGTGAGCCACGACTAGCGAGGAGCTCCTACAATGAGCAGTTCTTC.

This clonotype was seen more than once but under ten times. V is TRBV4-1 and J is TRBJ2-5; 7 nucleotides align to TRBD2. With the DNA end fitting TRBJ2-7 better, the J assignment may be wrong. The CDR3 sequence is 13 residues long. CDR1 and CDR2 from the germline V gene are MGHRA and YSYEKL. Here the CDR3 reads CASSHTSEHEQYF. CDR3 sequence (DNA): TGCGCCAGCAGCCACACTAGCGAGCACGAGCAGTACTTC.

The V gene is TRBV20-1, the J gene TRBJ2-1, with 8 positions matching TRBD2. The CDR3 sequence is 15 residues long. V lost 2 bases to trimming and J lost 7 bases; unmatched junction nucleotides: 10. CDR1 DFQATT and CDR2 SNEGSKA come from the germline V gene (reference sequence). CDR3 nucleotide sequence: TGCAGTGCTAGAACGGGAGCGGGAGAGTCGAATGAGCAGTTCTTC. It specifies CSARTGAGESNEQFF.

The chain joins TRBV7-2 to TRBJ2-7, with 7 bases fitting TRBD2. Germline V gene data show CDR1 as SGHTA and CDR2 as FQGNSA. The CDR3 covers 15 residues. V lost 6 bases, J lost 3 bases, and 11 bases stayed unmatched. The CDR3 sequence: CASSEKTSSDYEQYF. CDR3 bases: TGTGCCAGCAGTGAAAAGACTAGCAGCGACTACGAGCAGTACTTC.

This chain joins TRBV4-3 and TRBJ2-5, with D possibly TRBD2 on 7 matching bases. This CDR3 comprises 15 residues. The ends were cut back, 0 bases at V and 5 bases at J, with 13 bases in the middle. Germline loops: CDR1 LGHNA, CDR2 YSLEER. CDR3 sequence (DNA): TGCGCCAGCAGCCAAGAGTGGGGAGGGGGGGAGACCCAGTACTTC. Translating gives CASSQEWGGGETQYF.